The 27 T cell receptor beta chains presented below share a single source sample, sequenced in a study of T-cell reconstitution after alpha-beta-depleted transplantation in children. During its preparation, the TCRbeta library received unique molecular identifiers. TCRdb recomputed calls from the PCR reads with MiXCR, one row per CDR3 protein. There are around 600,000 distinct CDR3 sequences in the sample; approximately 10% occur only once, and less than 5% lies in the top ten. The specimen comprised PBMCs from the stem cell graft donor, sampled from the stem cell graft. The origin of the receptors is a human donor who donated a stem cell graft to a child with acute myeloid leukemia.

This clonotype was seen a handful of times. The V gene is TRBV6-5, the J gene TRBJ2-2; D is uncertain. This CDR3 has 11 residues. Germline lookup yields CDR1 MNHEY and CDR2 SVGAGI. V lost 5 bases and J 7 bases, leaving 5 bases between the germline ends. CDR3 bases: TGTGCCAGCAGTGTGTACGGGGAGCTGTTTTTT. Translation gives CASSVYGELFF.

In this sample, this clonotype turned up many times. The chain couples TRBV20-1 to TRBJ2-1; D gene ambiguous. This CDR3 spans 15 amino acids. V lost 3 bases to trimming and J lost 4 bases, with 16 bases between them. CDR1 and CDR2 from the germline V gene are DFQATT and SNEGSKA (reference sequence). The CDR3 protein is CSASQVGSQYNEQFF. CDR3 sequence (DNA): TGCAGTGCTAGCCAAGTCGGTTCCCAATACAATGAGCAGTTCTTC.

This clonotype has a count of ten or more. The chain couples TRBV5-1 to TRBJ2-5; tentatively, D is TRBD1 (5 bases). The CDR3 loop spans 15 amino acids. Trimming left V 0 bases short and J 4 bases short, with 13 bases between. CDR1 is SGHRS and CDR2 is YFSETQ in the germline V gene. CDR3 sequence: CASSLDRRTGETQYF. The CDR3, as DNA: TGCGCCAGCAGCTTGGACAGGCGTACGGGAGAGACCCAGTACTTC.

CDR3 sequence reads: CASSPRDRGEYTEAFF. CDR3 sequence (DNA): TGTGCCAGCAGTCCCCGAGACAGGGGCGAGTACACTGAAGCTTTCTTT. The chain couples TRBV12-3 or TRBV12-4 to TRBJ1-1, with 8 positions matching TRBD1. V dropped 5 bases and J dropped 3; count of bases not matched to a gene: 11. The CDR3 extends over 16 amino acids.

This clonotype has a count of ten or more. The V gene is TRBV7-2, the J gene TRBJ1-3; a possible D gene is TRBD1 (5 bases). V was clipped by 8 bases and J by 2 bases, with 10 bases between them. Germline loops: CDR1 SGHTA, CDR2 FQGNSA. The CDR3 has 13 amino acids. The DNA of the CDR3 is TGTGCCAGCCAGGGTTTGCCTGGAAACACCATATATTTT. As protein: CASQGLPGNTIYF.

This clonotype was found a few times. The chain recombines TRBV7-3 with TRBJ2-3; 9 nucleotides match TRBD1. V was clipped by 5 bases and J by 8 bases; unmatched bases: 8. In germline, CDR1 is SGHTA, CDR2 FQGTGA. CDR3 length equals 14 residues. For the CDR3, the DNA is TGTGCCAGCAGCCCGGGACAGGGAGCCAGTACGCAGTATTTT. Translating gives CASSPGQGASTQYF.

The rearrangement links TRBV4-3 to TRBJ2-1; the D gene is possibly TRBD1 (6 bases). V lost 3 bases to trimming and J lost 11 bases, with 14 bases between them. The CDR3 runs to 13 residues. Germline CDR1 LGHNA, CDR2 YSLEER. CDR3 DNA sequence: TGCGCCAGCAGCCAGGATGGGGACACAAAGCAGTTCTTC. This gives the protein CASSQDGDTKQFF.

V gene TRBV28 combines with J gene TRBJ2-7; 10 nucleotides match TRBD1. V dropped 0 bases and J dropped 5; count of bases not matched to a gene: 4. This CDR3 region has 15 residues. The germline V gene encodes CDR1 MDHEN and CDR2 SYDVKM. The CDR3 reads CASSLWGTGDHEQYF. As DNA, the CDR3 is TGTGCCAGCAGTTTATGGGGGACAGGGGACCACGAGCAGTACTTC.

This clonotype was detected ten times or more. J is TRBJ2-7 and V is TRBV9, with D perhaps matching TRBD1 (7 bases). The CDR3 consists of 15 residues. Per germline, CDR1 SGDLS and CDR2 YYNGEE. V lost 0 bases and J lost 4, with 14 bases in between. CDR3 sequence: CASSVGGGGRYEQYF. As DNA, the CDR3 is TGTGCCAGCAGCGTAGGAGGAGGGGGCAGGTACGAGCAGTACTTC.

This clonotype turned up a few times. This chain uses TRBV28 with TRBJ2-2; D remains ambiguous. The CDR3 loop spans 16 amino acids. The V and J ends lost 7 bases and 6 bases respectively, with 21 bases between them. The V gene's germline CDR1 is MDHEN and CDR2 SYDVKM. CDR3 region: CASNGYGPAGSGELFF. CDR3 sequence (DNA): TGTGCCAGCAATGGGTACGGGCCTGCCGGGTCCGGGGAGCTGTTTTTT.

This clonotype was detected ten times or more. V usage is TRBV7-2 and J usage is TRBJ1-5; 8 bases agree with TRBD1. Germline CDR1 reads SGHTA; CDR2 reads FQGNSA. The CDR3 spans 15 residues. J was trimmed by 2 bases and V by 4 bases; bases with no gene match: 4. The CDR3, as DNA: TGTGCCAGCAGCTCATCGACAGGGGGCAATCAGCCCCAGCATTTT. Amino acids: CASSSSTGGNQPQHF.

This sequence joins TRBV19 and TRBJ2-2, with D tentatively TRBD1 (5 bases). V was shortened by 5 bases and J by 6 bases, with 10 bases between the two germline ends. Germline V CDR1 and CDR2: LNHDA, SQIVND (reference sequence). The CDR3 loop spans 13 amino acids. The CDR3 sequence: CASSEWGPGELFF. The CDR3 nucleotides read TGTGCCAGTAGTGAATGGGGCCCCGGGGAGCTGTTTTTT.

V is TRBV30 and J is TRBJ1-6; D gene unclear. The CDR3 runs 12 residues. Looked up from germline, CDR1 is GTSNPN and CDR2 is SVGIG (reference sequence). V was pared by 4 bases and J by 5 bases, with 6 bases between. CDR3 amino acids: CAWIYNNSPLHF. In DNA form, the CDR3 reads TGTGCCTGGATTTACAATAATTCACCCCTCCACTTT.

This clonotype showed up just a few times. The CDR3 bases are TGTGCCAGCAGCCACGGACTAGCGGGAGGGTACGGTACGCAGTATTTT. Translation: CASSHGLAGGYGTQYF. The J gene is TRBJ2-3, the V gene TRBV9; 15 bases agree with TRBD2. The CDR3 covers 16 residues. Trimming cost V 4 bases and J 8 bases; bases outside gene matches: 8. Per the germline V gene, CDR1 is SGDLS and CDR2 is YYNGEE.

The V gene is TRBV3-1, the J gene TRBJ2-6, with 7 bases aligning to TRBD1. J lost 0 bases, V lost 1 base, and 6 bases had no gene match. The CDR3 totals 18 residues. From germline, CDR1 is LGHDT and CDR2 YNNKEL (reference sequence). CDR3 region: CASSQVRQGRSGANVLTF. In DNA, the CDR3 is TGTGCCAGCAGCCAAGTGAGACAGGGCCGCTCTGGGGCCAACGTCCTGACTTTC.

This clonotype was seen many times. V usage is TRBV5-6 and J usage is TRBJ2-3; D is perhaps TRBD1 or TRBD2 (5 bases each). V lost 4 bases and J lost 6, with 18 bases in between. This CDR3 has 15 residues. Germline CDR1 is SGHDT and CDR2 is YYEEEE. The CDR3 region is CASSLSGTPTDTQYF. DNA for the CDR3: TGTGCCAGCAGCCTATCCGGGACCCCAACCGATACGCAGTATTTT.

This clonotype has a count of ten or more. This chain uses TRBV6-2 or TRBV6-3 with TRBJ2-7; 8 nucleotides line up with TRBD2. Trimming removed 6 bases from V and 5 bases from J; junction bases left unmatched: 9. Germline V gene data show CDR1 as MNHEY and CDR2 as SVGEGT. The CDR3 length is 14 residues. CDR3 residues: CASSKSGSANEQYF. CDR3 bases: TGTGCCAGCAGCAAGAGCGGGAGCGCCAACGAGCAGTACTTC.

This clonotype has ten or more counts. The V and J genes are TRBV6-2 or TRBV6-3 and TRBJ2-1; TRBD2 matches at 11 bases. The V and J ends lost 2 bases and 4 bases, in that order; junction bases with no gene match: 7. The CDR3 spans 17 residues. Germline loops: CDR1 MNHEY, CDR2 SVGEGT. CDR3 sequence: CASSYPGSSGRYNEQFF. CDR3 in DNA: TGTGCCAGCAGTTACCCAGGGTCTAGCGGGAGGTACAATGAGCAGTTCTTC.

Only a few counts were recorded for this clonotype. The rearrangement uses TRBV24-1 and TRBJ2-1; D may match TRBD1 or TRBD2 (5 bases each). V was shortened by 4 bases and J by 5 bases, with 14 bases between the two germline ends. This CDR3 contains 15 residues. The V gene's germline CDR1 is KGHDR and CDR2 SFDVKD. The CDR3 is CATSESGTADNEQFF. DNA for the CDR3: TGTGCCACCAGTGAATCCGGGACGGCCGACAATGAGCAGTTCTTC.

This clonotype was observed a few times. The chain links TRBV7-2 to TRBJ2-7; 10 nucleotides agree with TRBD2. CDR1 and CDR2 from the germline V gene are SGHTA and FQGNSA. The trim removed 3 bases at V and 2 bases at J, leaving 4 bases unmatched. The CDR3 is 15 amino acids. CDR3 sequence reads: CASSFHLAGAYEQYF. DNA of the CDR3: TGTGCCAGCAGCTTCCATCTAGCGGGGGCCTACGAGCAGTACTTC.

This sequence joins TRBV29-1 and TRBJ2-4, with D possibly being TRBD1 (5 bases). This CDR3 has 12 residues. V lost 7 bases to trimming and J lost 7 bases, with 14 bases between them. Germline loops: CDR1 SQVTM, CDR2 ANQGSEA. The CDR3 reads CSGQGSDNIQYF. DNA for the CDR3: TGCAGCGGCCAGGGATCGGATAACATTCAGTACTTC.

The CDR3, as DNA: TGTGCCAGCTCACTGGCTGGGACTAGCCATGAGCAGTTCTTC. It is translated as CASSLAGTSHEQFF. The genes are TRBV18 and TRBJ2-1; 9 bases are shared with TRBD2. With V trimmed by 4 bases and J by 8 bases, 6 bases remained unmatched. The V gene's germline CDR1 is KGHSH and CDR2 LQKENI. The CDR3 runs to 14 residues.

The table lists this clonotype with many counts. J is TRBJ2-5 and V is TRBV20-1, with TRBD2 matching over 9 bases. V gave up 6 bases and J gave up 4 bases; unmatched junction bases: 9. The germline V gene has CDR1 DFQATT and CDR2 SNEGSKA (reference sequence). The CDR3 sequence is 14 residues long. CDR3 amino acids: CSAEGRGGGETQYF. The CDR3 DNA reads TGCAGTGCCGAGGGGCGGGGGGGCGGAGAGACCCAGTACTTC.

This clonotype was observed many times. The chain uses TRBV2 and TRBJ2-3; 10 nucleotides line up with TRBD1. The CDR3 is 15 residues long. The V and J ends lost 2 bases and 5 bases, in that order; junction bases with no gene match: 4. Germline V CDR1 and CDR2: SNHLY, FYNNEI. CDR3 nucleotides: TGTGCCAGCAGTGAAATGACAGGGGGCTTAGATACGCAGTATTTT. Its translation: CASSEMTGGLDTQYF.

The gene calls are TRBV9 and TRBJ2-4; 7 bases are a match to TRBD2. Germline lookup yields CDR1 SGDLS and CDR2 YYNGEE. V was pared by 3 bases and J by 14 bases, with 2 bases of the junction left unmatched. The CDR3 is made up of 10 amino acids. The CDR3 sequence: CASSGTREYF. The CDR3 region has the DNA TGTGCCAGCAGCGGGACTAGGGAGTACTTC.

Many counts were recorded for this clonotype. The CDR3, as DNA: TGTGCCAGCAGTACTTCTCGGGGGACTAGCGGGACCGGGGAGCTGTTTTTT. Protein: CASSTSRGTSGTGELFF. The V gene is TRBV27, the J gene TRBJ2-2; 12 nucleotides agree with TRBD2. Germline loops: CDR1 MNHEY, CDR2 SMNVEV (reference sequence). Losses at the gene ends were 5 bases for V and 5 bases for J; bases not matched to a gene: 9. The length of the CDR3 is 17 residues.

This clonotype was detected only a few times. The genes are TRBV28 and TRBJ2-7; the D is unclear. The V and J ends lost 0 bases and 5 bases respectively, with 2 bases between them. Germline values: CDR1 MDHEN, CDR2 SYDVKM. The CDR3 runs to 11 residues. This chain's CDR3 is CASSLWNEQYF. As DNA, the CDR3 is TGTGCCAGCAGTTTATGGAACGAGCAGTACTTC.